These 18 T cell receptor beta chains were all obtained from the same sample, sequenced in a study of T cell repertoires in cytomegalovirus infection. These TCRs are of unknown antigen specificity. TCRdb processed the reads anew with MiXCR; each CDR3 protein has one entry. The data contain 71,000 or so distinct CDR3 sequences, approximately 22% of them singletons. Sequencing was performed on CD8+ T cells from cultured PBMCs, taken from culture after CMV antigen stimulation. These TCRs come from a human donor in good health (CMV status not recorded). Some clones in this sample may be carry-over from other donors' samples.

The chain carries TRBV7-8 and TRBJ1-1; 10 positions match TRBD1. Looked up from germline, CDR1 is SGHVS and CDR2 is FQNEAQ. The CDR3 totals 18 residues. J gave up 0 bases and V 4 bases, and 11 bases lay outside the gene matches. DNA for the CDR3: TGTGCCAGCAGCTCGGGGACAGGGGTTGGACCTCTGAACACTGAAGCTTTCTTT. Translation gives CASSSGTGVGPLNTEAFF.

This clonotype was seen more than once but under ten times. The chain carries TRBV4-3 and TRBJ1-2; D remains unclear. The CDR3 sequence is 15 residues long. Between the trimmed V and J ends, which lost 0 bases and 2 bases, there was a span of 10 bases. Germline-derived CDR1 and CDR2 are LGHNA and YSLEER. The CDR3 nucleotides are TGCGCCAGCAGCCAAGAGGTATTGGGGAACTATGGCTACACCTTC. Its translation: CASSQEVLGNYGYTF.

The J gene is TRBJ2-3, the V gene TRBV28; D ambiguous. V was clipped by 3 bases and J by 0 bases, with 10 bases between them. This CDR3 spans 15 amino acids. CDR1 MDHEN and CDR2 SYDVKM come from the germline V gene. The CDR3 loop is CASSFYGSSTDTQYF. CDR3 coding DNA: TGTGCCAGCAGTTTTTATGGATCTAGCACAGATACGCAGTATTTT.

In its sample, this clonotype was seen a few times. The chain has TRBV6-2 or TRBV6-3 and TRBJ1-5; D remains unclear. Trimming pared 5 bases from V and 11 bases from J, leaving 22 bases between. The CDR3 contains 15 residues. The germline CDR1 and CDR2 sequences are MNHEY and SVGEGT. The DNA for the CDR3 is TGTGCCAGCAGTCTACCCCCGGGAGGATCCCGGGCCCAGCATTTT. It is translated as CASSLPPGGSRAQHF.

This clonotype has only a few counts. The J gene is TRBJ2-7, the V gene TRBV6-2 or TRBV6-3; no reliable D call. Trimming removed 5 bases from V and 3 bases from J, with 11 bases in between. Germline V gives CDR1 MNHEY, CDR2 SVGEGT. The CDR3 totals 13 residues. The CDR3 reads CASSPGLNYEQYF. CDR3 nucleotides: TGTGCCAGCAGTCCCGGGCTCAACTACGAGCAGTACTTC.

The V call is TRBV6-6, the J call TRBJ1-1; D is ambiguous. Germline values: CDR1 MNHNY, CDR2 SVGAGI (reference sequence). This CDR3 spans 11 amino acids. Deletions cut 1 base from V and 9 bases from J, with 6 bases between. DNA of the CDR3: TGTGCCAGCAGTTACTTGAATAAAGCTTTCTTT. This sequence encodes CASSYLNKAFF.

This CDR3 is CASIGDRGVNTGELFF. CDR3 DNA: TGTGCCAGCATAGGGGACCGGGGGGTGAACACCGGGGAGCTGTTTTTT. The chain is built from TRBV7-8 and TRBJ2-2; 7 bases match TRBD2. The CDR3 is 16 residues long. Germline V gene data show CDR1 as SGHVS and CDR2 as FQNEAQ. Trimming at V came to 7 bases and at J to 1 base, leaving 9 bases not matched to a gene. Filled out from reference TRBV7-8 and TRBJ2-2, the complete variable domain reads GAGVSQSPRYKVAKRGQDVALRCDPISGHVSLFWYQQALGQGPEFLTYFQNEAQLDKSGLPSDRFFAERPEGSVSTLKIQRTQQEDSAVYLCASIGDRGVNTGELFFGEGSRLTVL.

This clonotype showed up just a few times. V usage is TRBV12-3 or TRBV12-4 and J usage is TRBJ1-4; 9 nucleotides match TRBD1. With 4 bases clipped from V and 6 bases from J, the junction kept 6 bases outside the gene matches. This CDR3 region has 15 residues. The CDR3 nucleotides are TGTGCCAGCAGTTCCCCCGGGACAGGGCATGAAAAACTGTTTTTT. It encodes CASSSPGTGHEKLFF.

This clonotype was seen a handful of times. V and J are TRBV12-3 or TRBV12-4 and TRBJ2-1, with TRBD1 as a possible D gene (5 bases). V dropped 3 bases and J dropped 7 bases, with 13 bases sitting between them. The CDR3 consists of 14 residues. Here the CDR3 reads CASSLGHSVNEQFF. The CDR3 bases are TGTGCCAGCAGTTTGGGGCACTCAGTTAATGAGCAGTTCTTC.

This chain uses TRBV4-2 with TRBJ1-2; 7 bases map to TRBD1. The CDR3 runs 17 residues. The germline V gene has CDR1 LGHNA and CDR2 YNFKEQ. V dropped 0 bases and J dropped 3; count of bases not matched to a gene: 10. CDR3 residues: CASSQDGNPGQHYGYTF. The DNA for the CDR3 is TGTGCCAGCAGCCAAGACGGGAACCCGGGACAGCACTATGGCTACACCTTC.

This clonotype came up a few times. The CDR3 DNA sequence: TGTGCCAGCAGCTCCCCACGGGTTTCCTACGAGCAGTACTTC. Its translation is CASSSPRVSYEQYF. The genes are TRBV2 and TRBJ2-7; no reliable D call. Trimming stripped 6 bases from V and 1 base from J, with 13 bases between. This CDR3 has 14 amino acids. Germline loops: CDR1 SNHLY, CDR2 FYNNEI. Full variable domain (missing parts from reference TRBV2 and TRBJ2-7): EPEVTQTPSHQVTQMGQEVILRCVPISNHLYFYWYRQILGQKVEFLVSFYNNEISEKSEIFDDQFSVERPDGSNFTLKIRSTKLEDSAMYFCASSSPRVSYEQYFGPGTRLTVT.

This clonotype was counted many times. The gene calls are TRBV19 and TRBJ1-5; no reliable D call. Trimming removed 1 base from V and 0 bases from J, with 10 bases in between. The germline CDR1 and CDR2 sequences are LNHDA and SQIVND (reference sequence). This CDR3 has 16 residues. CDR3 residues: CASSIGGLDSNQPQHF. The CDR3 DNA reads TGTGCCAGTAGTATAGGAGGCCTCGATAGCAATCAGCCCCAGCATTTT.

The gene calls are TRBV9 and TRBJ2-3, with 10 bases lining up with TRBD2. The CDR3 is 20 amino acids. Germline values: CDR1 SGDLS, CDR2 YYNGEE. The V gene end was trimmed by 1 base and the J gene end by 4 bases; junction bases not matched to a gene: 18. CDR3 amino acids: CASSVSRIGSGGAEADTQYF. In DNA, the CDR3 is TGTGCCAGCAGCGTATCACGAATCGGGAGCGGGGGGGCCGAGGCAGATACGCAGTATTTT.

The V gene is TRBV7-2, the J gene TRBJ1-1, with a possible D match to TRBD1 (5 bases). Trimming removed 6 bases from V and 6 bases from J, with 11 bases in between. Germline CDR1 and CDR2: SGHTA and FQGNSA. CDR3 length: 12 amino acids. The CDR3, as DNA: TGTGCCAGCAGTGCGGGGGGACCTGAAGCTTTCTTT. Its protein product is CASSAGGPEAFF.

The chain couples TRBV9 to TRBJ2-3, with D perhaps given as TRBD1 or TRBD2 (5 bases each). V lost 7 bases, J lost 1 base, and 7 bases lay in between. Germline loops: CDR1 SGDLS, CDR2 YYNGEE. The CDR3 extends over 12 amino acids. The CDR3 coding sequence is TGTGCCAGCGGGGGTGGCACAGATACGCAGTATTTT. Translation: CASGGGTDTQYF. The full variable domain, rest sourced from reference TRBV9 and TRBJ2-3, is DSGVTQTPKHLITATGQRVTLRCSPRSGDLSVYWYQQSLDQGLQFLIQYYNGEERAKGNILERFSAQQFPDLHSELNLSSLELGDSALYFCASGGGTDTQYFGPGTRLTVL.

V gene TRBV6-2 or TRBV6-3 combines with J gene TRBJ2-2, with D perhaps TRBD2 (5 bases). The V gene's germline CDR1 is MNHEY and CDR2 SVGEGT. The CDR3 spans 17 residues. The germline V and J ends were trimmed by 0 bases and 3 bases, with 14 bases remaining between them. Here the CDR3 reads CASSYSISGIDTGELFF. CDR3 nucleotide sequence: TGTGCCAGCAGTTACTCGATTTCCGGGATCGACACCGGGGAGCTGTTTTTT.

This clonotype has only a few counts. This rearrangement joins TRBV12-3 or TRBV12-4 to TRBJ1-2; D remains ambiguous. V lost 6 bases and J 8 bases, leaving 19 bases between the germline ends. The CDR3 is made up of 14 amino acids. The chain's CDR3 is CASSRKTLPLGYTF. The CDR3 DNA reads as TGTGCCAGCAGCCGGAAAACACTTCCCCTCGGCTACACCTTC.

CDR3 DNA sequence: TGTGCCAGCAGTTACTTGGGGGGCACGAACACTGAAGCTTTCTTT. Protein sequence: CASSYLGGTNTEAFF. The gene calls are TRBV6-6 and TRBJ1-1; tentative D call: TRBD1 (6 bases). The germline V gene has CDR1 MNHNY and CDR2 SVGAGI (reference sequence). V shed 1 base and J shed 1 base, with 10 bases lying between them. This CDR3 region has 15 residues.